This entry concerns a single T cell receptor beta chain. CDR1 and CDR2 from the germline V gene are SGHKS and YYEKEE (reference sequence). V dropped 2 bases and J dropped 1 base, with 16 bases sitting between them. CDR3 size: 16 residues. TCRdb's table, derived via immunoSEQ multiplex PCR, lists solely in-frame clones and lacks some. The sample yields hundreds of thousands of clones, about 90% seen once. These data come from a study of Ad26.COV2.S vaccination and SARS-CoV-2 variants. Background on the study: Once, or twice with 56 days between doses, Ad26.COV2.S was given intramuscularly.

Treatment defined: about 20 received Ad26.COV2.S at low or high dose, single or two shots; 5 received placebo; per-sample allocation not given. The study sampled participants on day 63 after the first vaccine or placebo injection. The sample consisted of peripheral blood, taken in a trial of Ad26.COV2.S vaccine versus placebo. The TCR originated in a person aged 18-65 years who received the Ad26.COV2.S COVID-19 vaccine or a placebo. The V call is TRBV5-5, the J call TRBJ2-7; maybe TRBD1 (6 bases). The CDR3 DNA reads TGTGCCAGCAGCTTCTCCTGGACAGCTCCTTCCTACGAGCAGTACTTC. Protein sequence: CASSFSWTAPSYEQYF.